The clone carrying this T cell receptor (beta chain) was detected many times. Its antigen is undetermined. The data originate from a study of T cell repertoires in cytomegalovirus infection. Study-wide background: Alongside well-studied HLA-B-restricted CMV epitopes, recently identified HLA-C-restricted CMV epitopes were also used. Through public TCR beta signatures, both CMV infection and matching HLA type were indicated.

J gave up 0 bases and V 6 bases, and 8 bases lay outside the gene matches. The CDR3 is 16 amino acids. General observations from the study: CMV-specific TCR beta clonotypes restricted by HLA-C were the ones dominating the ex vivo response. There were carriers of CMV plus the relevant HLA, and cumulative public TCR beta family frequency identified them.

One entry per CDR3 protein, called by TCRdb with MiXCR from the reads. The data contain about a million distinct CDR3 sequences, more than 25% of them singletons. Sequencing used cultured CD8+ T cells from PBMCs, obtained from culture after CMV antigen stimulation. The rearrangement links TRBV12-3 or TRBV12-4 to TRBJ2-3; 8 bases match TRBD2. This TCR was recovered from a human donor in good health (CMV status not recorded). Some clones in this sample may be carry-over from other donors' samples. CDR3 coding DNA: TGTGCCAGCAGCGGGGCAGCGGGAGCTAGCACAGATACGCAGTATTTT. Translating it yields CASSGAAGASTDTQYF.